These T cell receptor beta chains were read from a single sample in a study of blood T cell repertoires in COVID-19. TCRdb keeps only in-frame clones here, not all; method: immunoSEQ multiplex PCR. The sample lists 200,000 to 250,000 clones, around 88% seen once, with around 1.5% in the top ten. The sequencing sample was made of peripheral blood. The source of these receptors is a man between 18 and 29 years old with active or convalescent COVID-19. CDR3s include the opening cysteine and the closing phenylalanine or tryptophan. The order of the fields is J gene, CDR3 length, V gene, D gene, clone size, CDR3 protein, CDR3 DNA. A D gene is named only where the DNA matches it firmly. Some rows have no size entry. The others give once, few or many, or a class for an expanded clone.

>TRBJ2-1|18|TRBV4-3|.|.
CASSLSGVVLLSGNEQFF
TGCGCCAGCAGCCTTTCGGGGGTGGTCCTACTCTCCGGGAATGAGCAGTTCTTC
>TRBJ1-5|15|TRBV28|.|once
CASSLGGRKNQPQHF
TGTGCCAGCAGTTTAGGAGGGCGGAAGAATCAGCCCCAGCATTTT
>TRBJ2-3|18|TRBV7-9|TRBD2|.
CASSLNLLAGLFGDTQYF
TGTGCCAGCAGCTTAAACTTACTAGCGGGCCTGTTTGGAGATACGCAGTATTTT
>TRBJ1-5|15|TRBV6-2/TRBV6-3|.|.
CASSPTGTPGQPQHF
TGTGCCAGCAGCCCGACAGGTACCCCCGGTCAGCCCCAGCATTTT
>TRBJ2-7|15|TRBV27|TRBD2|.
CASRKSSGSYYEQYF
TGTGCCAGCAGAAAGTCTAGCGGGAGTTACTACGAGCAGTACTTC
>TRBJ2-3|17|TRBV27|TRBD2|.
CASSLRPTSPTGGTQYF
TGTGCCAGCAGTTTAAGACCGACTAGCCCAACCGGAGGTACGCAGTATTTT
>TRBJ1-1|17|TRBV4-2|TRBD1|.
CASSQGGPRGPNTEAFF
TGTGCCAGCAGCCAAGGGGGGCCCAGGGGGCCGAACACTGAAGCTTTCTTT
>TRBJ2-7|21|TRBV21-1|.|.
CASSKTAPGLAGGGKGYEQYF
TGTGCCAGCAGCAAAACGGCACCGGGACTAGCGGGAGGGGGGAAGGGCTACGAGCAGTACTTC
>TRBJ2-7|16|TRBV3-1/TRBV3-2|.|.
CASRPGGALSSYEQYF
TGTGCCAGCCGCCCCGGAGGGGCCCTTAGCTCCTACGAGCAGTACTTC
>TRBJ2-7|15|TRBV6-5|TRBD1|.
CASSQGQGIAYEQYF
TGTGCCAGCAGCCAGGGACAGGGGATCGCCTACGAGCAGTACTTC
>TRBJ2-5|16|TRBV6-2/TRBV6-3|TRBD2|.
CASSYTSGSVQETQYF
TGTGCCAGCAGTTACACTAGCGGGTCGGTTCAAGAGACCCAGTACTTC
>TRBJ2-3|16|TRBV7-2|TRBD2|.
CASSLRTGGGGDTQYF
TGTGCCAGCAGCTTAAGGACGGGGGGAGGAGGTGATACGCAGTATTTT
>TRBJ2-3|15|TRBV5-6|TRBD2|.
CASSGLAGVADTQYF
TGTGCCAGCAGCGGACTAGCGGGAGTGGCAGATACGCAGTATTTT
>TRBJ1-5|14|TRBV30|.|.
CAWSPGISNQPQHF
TGTGCCTGGAGTCCCGGGATCAGCAATCAGCCCCAGCATTTT
>TRBJ2-7|14|TRBV2|.|.
CASSGQQSAYEQYF
TGTGCCAGCAGTGGACAGCAGTCAGCCTACGAGCAGTACTTC
>TRBJ1-5|14|TRBV27|.|.
CASSGGYSNQPQHF
TGTGCCAGCTCTGGGGGCTATAGCAATCAGCCCCAGCATTTT
>TRBJ2-5|15|TRBV11-2|.|few
CASSPRGARVSTQYF
TGTGCCAGCAGCCCCCGGGGGGCCCGGGTATCGACCCAGTACTTC
>TRBJ1-5|16|TRBV28|TRBD1|once
CASGSPGTGGNQPQHF
TGTGCCAGCGGCAGTCCAGGGACAGGGGGAAATCAGCCCCAGCATTTT
>TRBJ2-1|13|TRBV6-2/TRBV6-3|TRBD2|.
CASSLRTSVEQFF
TGTGCCAGCAGTCTTCGGACTAGCGTGGAGCAGTTCTTC